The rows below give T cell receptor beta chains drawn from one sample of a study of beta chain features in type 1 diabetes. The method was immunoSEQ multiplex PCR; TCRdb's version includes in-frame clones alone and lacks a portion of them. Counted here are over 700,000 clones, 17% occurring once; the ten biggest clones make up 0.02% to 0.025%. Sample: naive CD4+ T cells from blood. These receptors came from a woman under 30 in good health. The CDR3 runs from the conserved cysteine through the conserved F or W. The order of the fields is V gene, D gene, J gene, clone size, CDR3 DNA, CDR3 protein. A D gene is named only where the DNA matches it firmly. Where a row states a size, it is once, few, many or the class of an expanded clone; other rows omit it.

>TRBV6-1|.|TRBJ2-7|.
TGTGCCAGCAGTGAAGCGCTTATTTCCTACGAGCAGTACTTC
CASSEALISYEQYF
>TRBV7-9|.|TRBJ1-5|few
TGTGCCAGCAGCTTAGCCGGGCCCAATCAGCCCCAGCATTTT
CASSLAGPNQPQHF
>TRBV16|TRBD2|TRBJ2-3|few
TGTGCCAGCAGCCAATCGGTCTCTTGGCTAGCGGGAGTTTCAGATACGCAGTATTTT
CASSQSVSWLAGVSDTQYF
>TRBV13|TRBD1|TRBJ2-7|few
TGTGCCAGCAGCCACCGGGACAGGCCGCACGAGCAGTACTTC
CASSHRDRPHEQYF
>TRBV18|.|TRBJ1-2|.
TGTGCCAGCTCACCACAGGGGGTATATGGCTACACCTTC
CASSPQGVYGYTF
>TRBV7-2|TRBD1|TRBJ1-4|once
TGTGCCAGCAGCCCGGACAGGGCAATAGGTGAAAAACTGTTTTTT
CASSPDRAIGEKLFF
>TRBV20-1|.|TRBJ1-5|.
TGCAGTGCTAGTAGTGGGGCCTCCCAGCATTTT
CSASSGASQHF
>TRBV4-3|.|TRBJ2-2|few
TGCGCCAGCAGCCTAAAAAATTCTCCCACTCGGTTCACCGGGGAGCTGTTTTTT
CASSLKNSPTRFTGELFF
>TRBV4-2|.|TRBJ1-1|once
TGTGCCAGCAGCCACCGTAACACTGAAGCTTTCTTT
CASSHRNTEAFF
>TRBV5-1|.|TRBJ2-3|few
TGCGCCAGCAGCTTCGGGGGTGCGGGCACAGATACGCAGTATTTT
CASSFGGAGTDTQYF
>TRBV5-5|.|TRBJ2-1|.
TGTGCCAGCAGCTTGGACCCCCAGAACATCAATGAGCAGTTCTTC
CASSLDPQNINEQFF
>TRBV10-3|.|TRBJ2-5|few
TGTGCCATCAGTGCGTCCGGGAACAAAGAGACCCAGTACTTC
CAISASGNKETQYF
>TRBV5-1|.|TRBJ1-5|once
TGCGCCAGCAGCCTGGAGTGGGGTAGCAATCAGCCCCAGCATTTT
CASSLEWGSNQPQHF
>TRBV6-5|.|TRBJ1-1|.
TGTGCCAGCAGTTACTGGTCCGGTGAAGCTTTCTTT
CASSYWSGEAFF
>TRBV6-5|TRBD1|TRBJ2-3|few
TGTGCCAGCAGCCAGACAGGGGGCACAGATACGCAGTATTTT
CASSQTGGTDTQYF
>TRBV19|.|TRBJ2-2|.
TGTGCCAGTAGTATAGGCGGTTCGGGCACCGGGGAGCTGTTTTTT
CASSIGGSGTGELFF
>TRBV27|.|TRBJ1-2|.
TGTGCCAGCAGCCCTAGACCGGCTTTTCCTCAGGGAGGCTATGGCTACACCTTC
CASSPRPAFPQGGYGYTF
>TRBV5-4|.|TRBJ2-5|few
TGTGCCAGCAGCTTGTTAGCCGGCGGAGGGGCGGAAGAGACCCAGTACTTC
CASSLLAGGGAEETQYF
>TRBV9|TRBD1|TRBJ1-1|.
TGTGCCAGCAGCTACCTCCCTGGGACAGGGGTGACTGAAGCTTTCTTT
CASSYLPGTGVTEAFF
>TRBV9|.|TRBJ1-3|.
TGTGCCAGCAGCGTAGATGTGAAAGCCTCTGGAAACACCATATATTTT
CASSVDVKASGNTIYF
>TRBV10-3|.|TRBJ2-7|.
TGTGCCATCAGTGAGTCTGGCGGGACGAGGGGGCAGTACTTC
CAISESGGTRGQYF
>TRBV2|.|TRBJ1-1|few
TGTGCCAGCAGGAGGATGGGCTTGGTTGAAGCTTTCTTT
CASRRMGLVEAFF
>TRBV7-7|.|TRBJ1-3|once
TGTGCTAGCAGCTTAACCTCCTCTGGAAACACCATATATTTT
CASSLTSSGNTIYF
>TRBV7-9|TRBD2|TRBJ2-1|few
TGTGCCAGCAGCCCGGGGTATGGCGGGAGGCGGGATGAGCAGTTCTTC
CASSPGYGGRRDEQFF
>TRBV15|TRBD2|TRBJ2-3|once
TGTGCCACCAGCAGATTAGCGGGAGAAGATACGCAGTATTTT
CATSRLAGEDTQYF
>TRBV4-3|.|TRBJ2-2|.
TGCGCCAGCAGCCGGACCGCCGGTCGTTACGTCGACACCGGGGAGCTGTTTTTT
CASSRTAGRYVDTGELFF
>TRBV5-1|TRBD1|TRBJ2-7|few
TGCGCCAGCAGCTTGGGAGGGACAGGGAGCCACGAGCAGTACTTC
CASSLGGTGSHEQYF
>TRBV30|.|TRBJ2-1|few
TGTGCCTGGAGTTCCCCCGGGACTTTAAGCTCCTACAATGAGCAGTTCTTC
CAWSSPGTLSSYNEQFF
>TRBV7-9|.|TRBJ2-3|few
TGTGCCAGCAGCTTCTACATCAGACCGAAGGTGGATACGCAGTATTTT
CASSFYIRPKVDTQYF
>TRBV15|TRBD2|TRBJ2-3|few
TGTGCCACCAGCAGAGGGGGACTAGCGGGAGGGCCGTGGAGGGATCAGGGCACAGATACGCAGTATTTT
CATSRGGLAGGPWRDQGTDTQYF
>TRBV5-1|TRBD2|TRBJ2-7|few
TGCGCCAGCCTACCCGGGAGCGGGAGATCCTACGAGCAGTACTTC
CASLPGSGRSYEQYF
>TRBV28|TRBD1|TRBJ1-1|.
TGTGCCAGCAGAATCCCGGGACAGACCCAAACTGAAGCTTTCTTT
CASRIPGQTQTEAFF
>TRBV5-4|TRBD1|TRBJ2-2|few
TGTGCCAGCAGCTTGCCTCCGGGACAGGGTTTATTGGGGGAGCTGTTTTTT
CASSLPPGQGLLGELFF
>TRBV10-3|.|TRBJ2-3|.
TGTGCCATCAGACAGGGTTATGGCACAGATACGCAGTATTTT
CAIRQGYGTDTQYF
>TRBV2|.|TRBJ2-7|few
TGTGCCAGCAGTGAGCTAATCTACGAGCAGTACTTC
CASSELIYEQYF
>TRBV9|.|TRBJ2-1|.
TGTGCCAGCAGCGCTGAGAGGACGGGGTACAATGAGCAGTTCTTC
CASSAERTGYNEQFF
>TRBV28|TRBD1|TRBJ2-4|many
TGTGCCAGCAGTGCCGCCCCAGGGGGAAACATTCAGTACTTC
CASSAAPGGNIQYF
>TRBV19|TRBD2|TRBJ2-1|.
TGTGCCAGTAGACGACGGCTATCTAGCGGGAGGGCCCATGAGCAGTTCTTC
CASRRRLSSGRAHEQFF
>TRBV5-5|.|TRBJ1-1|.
TGTGCCAGCAGCTTTCAGGGGAACACTGAAGCTTTCTTT
CASSFQGNTEAFF
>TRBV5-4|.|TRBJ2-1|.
TGTGCCAGCAGCTTGGTAATGGGACAATACAATGAGCAGTTCTTC
CASSLVMGQYNEQFF
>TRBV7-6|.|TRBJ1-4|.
TGTGCCAGCAGCTCATTAAGGATAGAGGAAGGTGAAAAACTGTTTTTT
CASSSLRIEEGEKLFF
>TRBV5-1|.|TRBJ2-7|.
TGCGCCAGCAGCTCCGACTCCTACGAGCAGTACTTC
CASSSDSYEQYF
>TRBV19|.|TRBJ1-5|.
TGTGCCACTACTTCCCGGGCCGGGGCGGGGAAACAGCCCCAGCATTTT
CATTSRAGAGKQPQHF
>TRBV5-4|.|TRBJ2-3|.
TGTGCCAGCAGCATCAGACAGGGCACAGATACGCAGTATTTT
CASSIRQGTDTQYF
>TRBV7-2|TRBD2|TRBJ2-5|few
TGTGCCAGCAGCGGAGCCGGGACTAGAATCCAAGAGACCCAGTACTTC
CASSGAGTRIQETQYF
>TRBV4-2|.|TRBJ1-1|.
TGTGCCAGCAGCCAAGTATTGGCGGAGAACACTGAAGCTTTCTTT
CASSQVLAENTEAFF
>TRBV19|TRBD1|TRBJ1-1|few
TGTGCCAGTACTAATATGGGACAGGCAATTCCCGAAGCTTTCTTT
CASTNMGQAIPEAFF
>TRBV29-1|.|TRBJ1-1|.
TGCAGCGCGGGTCAGGGCCTCAACACTGAAGCTTTCTTT
CSAGQGLNTEAFF
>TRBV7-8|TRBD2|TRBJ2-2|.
TGTGCCAGCAGCACTAGGACTAGCGGCACCGGGGAGCTGTTTTTT
CASSTRTSGTGELFF
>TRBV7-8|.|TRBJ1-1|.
TGTGCCAGCAGCGAAAGAGGGAACACTGAAGCTTTCTTT
CASSERGNTEAFF
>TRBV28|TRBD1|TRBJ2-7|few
TGTGCCAGCAGTTTATCTCAGGGGGCTTACGAGCAGTACTTC
CASSLSQGAYEQYF
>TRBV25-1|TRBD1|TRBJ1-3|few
TGTGCCAGCCGCGACAGGGGGCTTGACACCATATATTTT
CASRDRGLDTIYF
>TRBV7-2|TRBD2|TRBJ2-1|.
TGTGCCAGCAGCCCATTTGGGTCTAGCGGGGGGCGGTTCTTC
CASSPFGSSGGRFF
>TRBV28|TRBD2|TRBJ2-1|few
TGTGCCAGCAGTTTCGGGGGGACCCCCAATGAGCAGTTCTTC
CASSFGGTPNEQFF
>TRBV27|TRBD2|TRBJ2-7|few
TGTGCCAGCAGGGGGGGGACTAGCGGCACCTACGAGCAGTACTTC
CASRGGTSGTYEQYF
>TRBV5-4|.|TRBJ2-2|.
TGTGCCAGCAGCCCAGCTCAGCGCGGAGCCGGGGAGCTGTTTTTT
CASSPAQRGAGELFF